These 14 T cell receptor beta chains came from one sample sequenced in a study of OX40 agonist ivuxolimab in advanced cancers. Clones were read by immunoSEQ multiplex PCR, and TCRdb kept only the in-frame ones, dropping some. The sample records about 32,000 clones, less than 90% being singletons. Source: CD4+ or CD8+ T cells sorted from blood, taken in a trial of the OX40 agonist ivuxolimab. The origin of the receptors is an adult with an advanced solid tumor such as melanoma, head and neck, liver or kidney cancer.

The rearrangement joins TRBV15 to TRBJ1-2, with D possibly TRBD1 on 5 matching bases. This CDR3 contains 15 residues. Germline V gene lookup returns CDR1 LNHNV and CDR2 YYDKDF (reference sequence). Trimming took 2 bases from V and 7 from J, leaving 17 bases between them. The DNA of the CDR3 is TGTGCCACCAGCAGACAATGGGACCCAAGGTCTGGCTACACCTTC. Amino acid sequence: CATSRQWDPRSGYTF.

The chain links TRBV9 to TRBJ2-2; TRBD2 aligns across 10 bases. This CDR3 is built from 16 residues. After removal of 0 bases from V and 4 bases from J, the junction contained 3 bases not matched to a gene. Germline lookup yields CDR1 SGDLS and CDR2 YYNGEE. CDR3 DNA sequence: TGTGCCAGCAGCGTAGTTAGCGGGGGGATCACCGGGGAGCTGTTTTTT. It encodes CASSVVSGGITGELFF.

This clone was seen a few times. The rearrangement joins TRBV2 to TRBJ1-5; weak D call: TRBD1 (6 bases). Germline assignment: CDR1 SNHLY and CDR2 FYNNEI. CDR3 length: 15 residues. V dropped 6 bases and J dropped 8 bases, with 20 bases sitting between them. The CDR3 here is CASRGLSGQIEPQHF. The CDR3 bases are TGTGCCAGCAGGGGCCTCTCCGGACAGATCGAGCCCCAGCATTTT.

The chain recombines TRBV13 with TRBJ1-3; D is perhaps TRBD1 (5 bases). This CDR3 spans 16 amino acids. Germline CDR1 reads PRHDT; CDR2 reads FYEKMQ (reference sequence). Trimming pared 3 bases from V and 0 bases from J, leaving 12 bases between. The chain's CDR3 is CASSFGAGISGNTIYF. The DNA for the CDR3 is TGTGCCAGCAGCTTTGGGGCAGGGATCTCTGGAAACACCATATATTTT. Drawing the rest from reference TRBV13 and TRBJ1-3, the complete variable domain is AAGVIQSPRHLIKEKRETATLKCYPIPRHDTVYWYQQGPGQDPQFLISFYEKMQSDKGSIPDRFSAQQFSDYHSELNMSSLELGDSALYFCASSFGAGISGNTIYFGEGSWLTVV.

The chain is built from TRBV2 and TRBJ2-3; the D call may be TRBD1 or TRBD2 (5 bases each). The CDR3 is 14 amino acids. The germline V gene encodes CDR1 SNHLY and CDR2 FYNNEI. Trimming shortened V by 7 bases and J by 4 bases, and 15 bases separated the two germline ends. CDR3 amino acids: CASTGAYSPDTQYF. The CDR3 DNA is TGTGCCAGCACCGGGGCCTACTCGCCAGATACGCAGTATTTT.

The chain joins TRBV12-5 to TRBJ1-2; 12 bases fit TRBD1. This CDR3 is 17 amino acids long. The germline CDR1 and CDR2 sequences are LGHNT and FRNRAP. Unmatched junction bases numbered 7, after V lost 0 bases and J lost 5 bases. The CDR3 region is CASGLVGTGGARYGYTF. The CDR3 bases are TGTGCTAGTGGTTTGGTAGGGACAGGGGGCGCGAGGTATGGCTACACCTTC.

The genes are TRBV29-1 and TRBJ2-3; 9 bases are a match to TRBD1. CDR3 length: 15 amino acids. Losses at the gene ends were 5 bases for V and 1 base for J; bases not matched to a gene: 7. CDR1 and CDR2 from the germline V gene are SQVTM and ANQGSEA. Written as DNA, the CDR3 is TGCAGCGTTCAAGGGGGGACAGGGCGCACAGATACGCAGTATTTT. As protein: CSVQGGTGRTDTQYF.

The V call is TRBV6-6, the J call TRBJ1-1, with D hard to call. CDR1 and CDR2 from the germline V gene are MNHNY and SVGAGI (reference sequence). This CDR3 comprises 14 residues. V was clipped by 7 bases and J by 0 bases, with 12 bases between them. The CDR3 is CASTSGRMNTEAFF. CDR3 nucleotides: TGTGCCAGCACTAGCGGCCGGATGAACACTGAAGCTTTCTTT.

The genes are TRBV7-8 and TRBJ1-2; D is uncertain. This CDR3 is 14 amino acids long. Germline CDR1 is SGHVS and CDR2 is FQNEAQ. V lost 0 bases to trimming and J lost 0 bases, with 5 bases between them. CDR3 DNA: TGTGCCAGCAGCTTAGCTACCTCTAACTATGGCTACACCTTC. Protein product: CASSLATSNYGYTF.

This sequence joins TRBV4-1 and TRBJ1-5; 11 positions agree with TRBD1. Germline CDR1 reads MGHRA; CDR2 reads YSYEKL. The CDR3 contains 18 residues. Trimming at V came to 4 bases and at J to 0 bases, leaving 8 bases not matched to a gene. The DNA of the CDR3 is TGCGCCAGCAGCCGAGGGACAGGGGGTGGGAATAGCAATCAGCCCCAGCATTTT. It translates to CASSRGTGGGNSNQPQHF.

The CDR3 DNA sequence: TGCGCCAGCAGCTTAGGGAGGGTTGGCTACACCTTC. This translates into CASSLGRVGYTF. The chain recombines TRBV5-1 with TRBJ1-2, with no clear D. V was shortened by 2 bases and J by 7 bases, with 9 bases between the two germline ends. CDR3 size: 12 residues. Per germline, CDR1 SGHRS and CDR2 YFSETQ.

The chain combines TRBV11-2 with TRBJ1-5, with unresolved D. V dropped 5 bases and J dropped 2 bases, with 7 bases sitting between them. Germline V lookup: CDR1 SGHAT, CDR2 FQNNGV. CDR3 size: 13 residues. CDR3 in amino acids: CASSLRGNQPQHF. The CDR3 nucleotides are TGTGCCAGCAGCCTGAGAGGCAATCAGCCCCAGCATTTT.

The chain joins TRBV29-1 to TRBJ1-2, with no clear D. The CDR3 extends over 11 amino acids. The germline V gene has CDR1 SQVTM and CDR2 ANQGSEA. The CDR3 loop is CGFETNYGYTF. The CDR3 nucleotides are TGCGGTTTCGAGACGAACTATGGCTACACCTTC.

The V call is TRBV6-5, the J call TRBJ2-7, with D unclear. Per the germline V gene, CDR1 is MNHEY and CDR2 is SVGAGI. Trimming took off 5 bases at V and 5 bases at J, with 7 bases between the two ends. The CDR3 contains 11 residues. The CDR3 DNA is TGTGCCAGCAGTAGAAGGGACGAGCAGTACTTC. As protein: CASSRRDEQYF.